A single sample gave rise to the 20 T cell receptor beta chains below, sequenced in a study of T cell responses to AZD1222 COVID-19 vaccine. Produced via immunoSEQ multiplex PCR; TCRdb's table is partial and in-frame only. The data contain 140,000 or so clones, just over 90% of them singletons. Sequenced material: peripheral blood, taken on day 0 of AZD1222 vaccination. These receptors were collected from an adult in good health.

The chain recombines TRBV18 with TRBJ1-2; 7 positions match TRBD1. Trimming cost V 3 bases and J 7 bases; bases outside gene matches: 8. CDR1 and CDR2 from the germline V gene are KGHSH and LQKENI. The length of the CDR3 is 14 residues. Written as DNA, the CDR3 is TGTGCCAGCTCACCTAGTGAGGGGGCTAGTGGCTACACCTTC. It encodes CASSPSEGASGYTF.

The table lists this clone with a count of one. The chain links TRBV7-2 to TRBJ2-3; the match to TRBD2 covers 8 bases. Germline V lookup: CDR1 SGHTA, CDR2 FQGNSA. This CDR3 has 16 amino acids. With 1 base clipped from V and 2 bases from J, the junction kept 5 bases outside the gene matches. The CDR3 nucleotides are TGTGCCAGCAGCTTAGTCACGGGGGGGCTCACAGATACGCAGTATTTT. Translation: CASSLVTGGLTDTQYF.

This clone was recorded once. The chain employs TRBV2 and TRBJ1-2, with no clear D. CDR3 size: 14 residues. The germline V gene has CDR1 SNHLY and CDR2 FYNNEI. V lost 7 bases, J lost 4 bases, and 16 bases lay in between. For the CDR3, the DNA is TGTGCCAGCATTTACGGAGTGGGAGGCTATGGCTACACCTTC. It specifies CASIYGVGGYGYTF.

The rearrangement joins TRBV7-9 to TRBJ1-2; a weak D match, TRBD1 (5 bases). V was clipped by 1 base and J by 4 bases, with 10 bases between them. The CDR3 covers 14 residues. Germline CDR1 reads SEHNR; CDR2 reads FQNEAQ (reference sequence). The CDR3 nucleotides are TGTGCCAGCAGCTTAGAGGGGCCCAGCTATGGCTACACCTTC. It translates to CASSLEGPSYGYTF. Using reference TRBV7-9 and TRBJ1-2 for the parts outside the CDR3, the full variable domain is DTGVSQNPRHKITKRGQNVTFRCDPISEHNRLYWYRQTLGQGPEFLTYFQNEAQLEKSRLLSDRFSAERPKGSFSTLEIQRTEQGDSAMYLCASSLEGPSYGYTFGSGTRLTVV.

The chain carries TRBV19 and TRBJ1-1, with TRBD1 identical over 11 bases. CDR3 length equals 18 residues. The ends lost 3 bases at V and 7 bases at J; junction bases unmatched: 16. CDR1 and CDR2 from the germline V gene are LNHDA and SQIVND (reference sequence). CDR3 sequence (DNA): TGTGCCAGTAGTATGTTCGGGACAGGGGGGCTGGGGCCAAATGAAGCTTTCTTT. Its translation is CASSMFGTGGLGPNEAFF.

The chain carries TRBV6-2 or TRBV6-3 and TRBJ2-1; 11 nucleotides match TRBD2. J lost 3 bases, V lost 5 bases, and 9 bases had no gene match. The CDR3 sequence is 17 residues long. Germline V gene data show CDR1 as MNHEY and CDR2 as SVGEGT. The CDR3 is CASSKLAGGTFYNEQFF. CDR3 DNA sequence: TGTGCCAGCAGTAAGCTAGCGGGGGGCACCTTCTACAATGAGCAGTTCTTC.

The J gene is TRBJ2-6, the V gene TRBV19; 11 nucleotides line up with TRBD1. Germline CDR1 LNHDA, CDR2 SQIVND (reference sequence). The CDR3 spans 17 residues. Trimming took 5 bases from V and 2 from J; bases not matched to a gene: 5. The DNA of the CDR3 is TGTGCCAGTAGTCCCGGACAGGGGGCAGCTGGGGCCAACGTCCTGACTTTC. It translates to CASSPGQGAAGANVLTF.

The V call is TRBV6-2 or TRBV6-3, the J call TRBJ1-2, with unresolved D. Trimming pared 3 bases from V and 8 bases from J, leaving 10 bases between. The germline V gene encodes CDR1 MNHEY and CDR2 SVGEGT. There are 12 residues in the CDR3. CDR3 sequence: CASSYGIEGYTF. As DNA, the CDR3 is TGTGCCAGCAGTTATGGCATCGAAGGCTACACCTTC.

The genes are TRBV28 and TRBJ2-2; TRBD1 is a possible D gene (5 bases). Germline CDR1 MDHEN, CDR2 SYDVKM. V was cut by 0 bases and J by 0 bases, with 17 bases left in between. This CDR3 is built from 19 residues. The DNA for the CDR3 is TGTGCCAGCAGTTTATGGGGTTGGGCTAGGGGAACGAACACCGGGGAGCTGTTTTTT. This encodes CASSLWGWARGTNTGELFF. The entire variable domain, with the rest obtained from reference TRBV28 and TRBJ2-2, is as follows: DVKVTQSSRYLVKRTGEKVFLECVQDMDHENMFWYRQDPGLGLRLIYFSYDVKMKEKGDIPEGYSVSREKKERFSLILESASTNQTSMYLCASSLWGWARGTNTGELFFGEGSRLTVL.

The chain has TRBV5-1 and TRBJ1-2, with D unclear. V lost 0 bases and J 2 bases, leaving 8 bases between the germline ends. Germline loops: CDR1 SGHRS, CDR2 YFSETQ. The CDR3 is made up of 14 amino acids. The CDR3 loop is CASSLAGINYGYTF. The CDR3, as DNA: TGCGCCAGCAGCTTGGCCGGGATAAACTATGGCTACACCTTC.

J is TRBJ1-5 and V is TRBV4-1; D is uncertain. V lost 1 base, J lost 3 bases, and 13 bases lay in between. The V gene's germline CDR1 is MGHRA and CDR2 YSYEKL. This CDR3 comprises 16 residues. Here the CDR3 DNA reads TGCGCCAGCAGCCAAGCCGCGGTGTTCTACAATCAGCCCCAGCATTTT. This sequence encodes CASSQAAVFYNQPQHF.

This chain uses TRBV29-1 with TRBJ1-4; the D is unclear. Germline assignment: CDR1 SQVTM and CDR2 ANQGSEA. Between the trimmed V and J ends, which lost 5 bases and 0 bases, there was a span of 13 bases. The CDR3 sequence is 15 residues long. The CDR3 DNA sequence: TGCAGCGTTTTGATACAAGTTGCAACTAATGAAAAACTGTTTTTT. Its protein is CSVLIQVATNEKLFF.

The chain is built from TRBV10-3 and TRBJ1-1; D perhaps matches TRBD1 (5 bases). V was pared by 3 bases and J by 0 bases, with 11 bases between. This CDR3 region has 15 residues. Germline V gene data show CDR1 as ENHRY and CDR2 as SYGVKD. CDR3 sequence: CAISDPWGLNTEAFF. CDR3 coding DNA: TGTGCCATCAGTGACCCGTGGGGGTTGAACACTGAAGCTTTCTTT.

The J gene is TRBJ2-1, the V gene TRBV24-1; 8 nucleotides line up with TRBD1. The J segment lost 8 bases and the V segment lost 7 bases, leaving 15 bases of the junction unmatched. In germline, CDR1 is KGHDR, CDR2 SFDVKD. The length of the CDR3 is 16 residues. CDR3 coding DNA: TGTGCCACCAGCGAAGGACAGGGCGGGGCATGGGATGAGCAGTTCTTC. Translation gives CATSEGQGGAWDEQFF.

The chain recombines TRBV6-5 with TRBJ1-5; D not resolved. The CDR3 consists of 16 residues. Germline V gene data show CDR1 as MNHEY and CDR2 as SVGAGI. V lost 0 bases and J 2 bases, leaving 11 bases between the germline ends. The CDR3 protein is CASSYSVEVGNQPQHF. The CDR3 nucleotides are TGTGCCAGCAGTTACTCGGTGGAGGTGGGCAATCAGCCCCAGCATTTT.

V is TRBV19 and J is TRBJ2-3, with D perhaps TRBD1 or TRBD2 (5 bases each). Germline values: CDR1 LNHDA, CDR2 SQIVND (reference sequence). V dropped 6 bases and J dropped 2 bases, with 12 bases sitting between them. The length of the CDR3 is 14 residues. CDR3 amino acids: CASRKGPITDTQYF. For the CDR3, the DNA is TGTGCCAGTAGAAAGGGACCTATCACAGATACGCAGTATTTT.

The chain recombines TRBV2 with TRBJ1-2; D gene unclear. V was shortened by 5 bases and J by 4 bases, with 17 bases between the two germline ends. The CDR3 is 15 residues long. The V gene's germline CDR1 is SNHLY and CDR2 FYNNEI. This CDR3 reads CASSSSDLRVYGYTF. In DNA, the CDR3 is TGTGCCAGCAGTAGTTCGGACCTACGGGTCTATGGCTACACCTTC.

This clone was recorded only once. The chain recombines TRBV19 with TRBJ1-2; no reliable D call. CDR3 length equals 16 residues. The germline CDR1 and CDR2 sequences are LNHDA and SQIVND (reference sequence). V lost 5 bases and J 6 bases, leaving 22 bases between the germline ends. The CDR3 nucleotides read TGTGCCAGTAGTCCCTTCCGGGAGGCCGCGATGGATGGCTACACCTTC. Amino acid sequence: CASSPFREAAMDGYTF.

The rearrangement uses TRBV5-4 and TRBJ1-1; D gene uncertain. Germline V CDR1 and CDR2: SGHNT, YYREEE (reference sequence). Trimming shortened V by 4 bases and J by 0 bases, and 13 bases separated the two germline ends. The CDR3 runs to 15 residues. In DNA form, the CDR3 reads TGTGCCAGCAGCCTAGACCCCCTAATGAACACTGAAGCTTTCTTT. Translated: CASSLDPLMNTEAFF.

This clone has just one count. V usage is TRBV6-5 and J usage is TRBJ1-6, with D unclear. Trimming removed 7 bases from V and 11 bases from J, with 9 bases in between. This CDR3 region has 11 residues. Germline assignment: CDR1 MNHEY and CDR2 SVGAGI. The CDR3 here is CASTQLAPLHF. DNA of the CDR3: TGTGCCAGCACCCAACTGGCACCCCTCCACTTT.